This T cell receptor (beta chain) comes out of a study of tumour-infiltrating T cells in Burkitt lymphoma. Study results and limitations: Many Burkitt lymphoma patients shared several public clonotypes.

On this clone itself: What it recognizes is unknown.

Clones were sequenced by immunoSEQ multiplex PCR, and TCRdb holds only the in-frame ones, with some missing. Among around 3,300 clones, approximately 12% were seen once, and the ten largest hold about 8%. CDR1 is LNHDA and CDR2 is SQIVND in the germline V gene (reference sequence). This CDR3 spans 14 amino acids. The trim removed 5 bases at V and 5 bases at J, leaving 8 bases unmatched. Sequenced material: tumor tissue. The chain employs TRBV19 and TRBJ1-1; 7 bases are shared with TRBD1. This clonotype originated in a human donor with Burkitt lymphoma. The CDR3 DNA sequence: TGTGCCAGTAGTTGGGGACAGCGAGGGACTGAAGCTTTCTTT. It translates to CASSWGQRGTEAFF.